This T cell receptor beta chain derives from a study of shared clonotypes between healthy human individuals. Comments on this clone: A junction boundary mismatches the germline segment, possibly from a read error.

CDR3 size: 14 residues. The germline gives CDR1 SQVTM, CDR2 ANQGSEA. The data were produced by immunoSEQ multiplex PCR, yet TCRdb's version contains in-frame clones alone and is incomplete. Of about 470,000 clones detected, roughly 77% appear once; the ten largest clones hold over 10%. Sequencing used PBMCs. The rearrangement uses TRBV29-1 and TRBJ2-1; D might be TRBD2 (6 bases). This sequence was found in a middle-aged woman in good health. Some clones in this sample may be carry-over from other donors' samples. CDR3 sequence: CSVGRGASHNEQFF. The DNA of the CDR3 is TGCAGCGTTGGGCGGGGAGCCTCCCACAATGAGCAGTTCTTC.